The sequence of this T cell receptor beta chain was determined in a study of cytomegalovirus exposure and HLA in healthy donors. Both 60 Vbeta primers and 13 Jbeta primers went into the PCR. Some clones are missing from TCRdb's copy, which holds only in-frame ones; the method was immunoSEQ multiplex PCR. The sample consists of roughly 120,000 clones, around 87% of them appearing once. Remarks on this clone: The junction departs from germline at one end; a sequencing error may be responsible.

The CDR3 is 14 amino acids. The germline gives CDR1 SGHTA, CDR2 FQGNSA. The J gene is TRBJ1-2, the V gene TRBV7-2, with 8 bases aligning to TRBD1. What was sequenced was PBMCs. The source is a man in his forties in good health and CMV-seronegative. The CDR3 bases are TGTGCCAGCAGAATCCCCGGGTCCCCGGACAGGGCCTTCTTC. Amino acids: CASRIPGSPDRAFF.